This T cell receptor (beta chain) came from a study of OX40 agonist ivuxolimab in advanced cancers. Study context: Hepatocellular carcinoma, melanoma, renal cell or head and neck cancer occurred in dose-escalation patients. Study-wide points: At 0.1-3.0 mg/kg, partial responders had clonal expansion among the lowest observed.

As concerns this clone: What it binds is not known.

Profiled with immunoSEQ multiplex PCR; TCRdb holds only in-frame clones, not every one. The sample contains fewer than 90,000 clones, roughly 92% of which appear only once. The J segment lost 5 bases and the V segment lost 7 bases, leaving 5 bases of the junction unmatched. The CDR3 is 13 residues long. The germline gives CDR1 MNHNY, CDR2 SVGAGI (reference sequence). The source of this sequence is an adult with an advanced solid tumor such as melanoma, head and neck, liver or kidney cancer. Sequencing was performed on CD4+ or CD8+ T cells sorted from blood, taken in a trial of the OX40 agonist ivuxolimab. The chain links TRBV6-6 to TRBJ2-3; 8 bases map to TRBD2. As DNA, the CDR3 is TGTGCCAGCACCCCGCTAGCGGGAGATACGCAGTATTTT. Encoded protein: CASTPLAGDTQYF.